One T cell receptor (beta chain) is described in this entry. The data were obtained in a study of T-cell memory formation after mild COVID-19. Background on the study: Largely, the TCR clusters proved donor specific.

One entry per CDR3 protein results from TCRdb running MiXCR on the 5' RACE reads. The data hold about 350,000 distinct CDR3 sequences, with approximately 15% observed a single time. The J segment lost 4 bases and the V segment lost 0 bases, leaving 9 bases of the junction unmatched. The germline V gene encodes CDR1 SGHTA and CDR2 FQGNSA. The CDR3 is 18 residues long. The chain is built from TRBV7-2 and TRBJ1-1, with 12 nucleotides matching TRBD1. The source is a man between 18 and 29 years old who had mild COVID-19 (a few samples of this study predate the infection). Cell type and time point are not known. The sequenced sample was PBMCs or a T cell subset sorted from them (not recorded which). This CDR3 reads CASSLAPGQGAMGTEAFF. The CDR3 coding sequence is TGTGCCAGCAGCTTAGCGCCGGGACAGGGGGCCATGGGCACTGAAGCTTTCTTT.